This T cell receptor beta chain was sequenced during a study of blood T cell repertoires in COVID-19 (dated by TCRdb to 2019 to 2021). Concerning the study at large: Samples from collaborators originated in the United States, Italy and Spain and spanned both the acute and convalescent phases of COVID-19. Where HLA class I and class II types were available, the types were taken from metadata supplied by the sample provider, not from assay-based typing. Sample metadata almost always included a de-identified subject ID, COVID-19 status, age in years and sex. Samples came from the ongoing ImmuneRACE study (first 160 participants) plus 1,254 subjects from 6 global collaborators. The prospective study material was composed of cDNA or gDNA derived from T cells, B-cell-depleted T cells, or PBMCs. The repertoires were released in a freely available public database meant as a resource for research on the immune response to SARS-CoV-2. Deeply sampled blood TCRbeta repertoires from subjects exposed to, actively infected with, or recovered from COVID-19 were included in the dataset. What the study reported, not specific to this receptor: The amount of clinical and demographic metadata varied by source and participant and was provided uncurated.

With regard to this clone: Its cognate antigen has yet to be identified. No quality values exist for individual bases; no much larger clone is one base distant.

The collaborating institutions used their own protocols to collect whole blood in K2EDTA tubes. For TCRbeta analysis, collaborators shipped samples as frozen whole blood, isolated PBMCs, or DNA extracted from either of those sample types. Trimmed from V: 5 bases; trimmed from J: 10 bases; junction bases lacking a gene match: 7. Per the germline V gene (reference sequence), LNHDA is the CDR1 and SQIVND is the CDR2. The CDR3 holds 13 amino acids from the cysteine to the phenylalanine. This entry keeps only the CDR3 DNA: 39 bases, framed from base 1. TCRbeta CDR3 regions were amplified from genomic DNA using the immunoSEQ Assay, a bias-controlled multiplex PCR. As for how the authors treated the data: Within the assay, amplification of reference gene primers was used to estimate how many nucleated cells each sample contained. To quantify the absolute abundance of each unique TCRbeta CDR3 rearrangement, sequence reads were collapsed and filtered. Productive Simpson clonality was computed per sample as the square root of Simpson's diversity index over productive rearrangements. The clones in this table, taken by TCRdb from immuneACCESS, are in-frame only. Not every clone is retained; where verified, under half of the shortfall comes from an unresolved V gene, and the cause of the rest is unknown. That table is the source of V, J and clone size, and D and trimming were worked out from the DNA. The sample contains around 56,000 clones, 89% of them found a single time. Clones ranked in the top ten supply around 18% of the sample.

The specimen sequenced was peripheral blood. The receptor's source is a human donor in a cohort sampled during active COVID-19. This chain is built from TRBV19 and TRBJ2-1, with 8 bases in between that match TRBD1. In nucleotides, the sequence is TGTGCCAGTAGTTCCACCGCAGGGGGCGAGCAGTTCTTC. Its protein reads: CASSSTAGGEQFF.